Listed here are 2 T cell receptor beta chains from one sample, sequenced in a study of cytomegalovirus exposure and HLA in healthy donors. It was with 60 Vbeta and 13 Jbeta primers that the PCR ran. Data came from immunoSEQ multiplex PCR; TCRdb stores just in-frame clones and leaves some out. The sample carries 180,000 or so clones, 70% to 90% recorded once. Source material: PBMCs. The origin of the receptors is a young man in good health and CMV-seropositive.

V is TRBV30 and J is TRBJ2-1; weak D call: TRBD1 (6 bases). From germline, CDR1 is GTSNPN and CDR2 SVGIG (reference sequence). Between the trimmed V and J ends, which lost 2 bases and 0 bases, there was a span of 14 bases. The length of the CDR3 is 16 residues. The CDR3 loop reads CAWSPWDKSSYNEQFF. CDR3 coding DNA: TGTGCCTGGAGTCCTTGGGACAAAAGCTCCTACAATGAGCAGTTCTTC.

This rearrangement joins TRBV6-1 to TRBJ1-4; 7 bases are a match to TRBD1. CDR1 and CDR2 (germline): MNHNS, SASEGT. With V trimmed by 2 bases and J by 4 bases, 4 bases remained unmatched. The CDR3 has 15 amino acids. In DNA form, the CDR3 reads TGTGCCAGCAGTGAATTCGGGACAGATAATGAAAAACTGTTTTTT. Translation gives CASSEFGTDNEKLFF.